Given below is one T cell receptor (beta chain) in context. The antigen remains undetermined. Other DNA sequences in the same sample also yield this CDR3. The data originate from a study of OX40 agonist ivuxolimab in advanced cancers. As for the study in general: The drug used for patients, ivuxolimab, was an agonistic anti-OX40 (CD134) antibody. All patients had ivuxolimab intravenously every 2 weeks at 0.01 to 10 mg/kg.

The repertoire was sequenced with immunoSEQ multiplex PCR; TCRdb's copy has only in-frame clones and lacks some. The sample lists roughly 64,000 clones, approximately 89% seen once, with almost 0.45% in the top ten. The trim removed 4 bases at V and 4 bases at J, leaving 5 bases unmatched. The CDR3 is 14 residues long. Germline CDR1 and CDR2: SGHRS and YFSETQ. General study results and limits: Patients with a partial response at 0.1-3.0 mg/kg had among the lowest clonal expansion.

Any history of autoimmune disease or systemic immunosuppression disqualified patients. The receptor was derived from an adult with an advanced solid tumor such as melanoma, head and neck, liver or kidney cancer. This sample comprised CD4+ or CD8+ T cells sorted from blood, obtained in a trial of the OX40 agonist ivuxolimab. V and J are TRBV5-1 and TRBJ1-5, with 7 bases that match TRBD1. The CDR3 is CASSPGTENQPQHF. CDR3 coding DNA: TGCGCCAGCAGCCCCGGGACAGAAAATCAGCCCCAGCATTTT. Complete variable domain (other parts from reference TRBV5-1 and TRBJ1-5): KAGVTQTPRYLIKTRGQQVTLSCSPISGHRSVSWYQQTPGQGLQFLFEYFSETQRNKGNFPGRFSGRQFSNSRSEMNVSTLELGDSALYLCASSPGTENQPQHFGDGTRLSIL.